This TCR beta chain was captured by sequencing in a study of tumor and adjacent non-tumor tissue in lung cancer. A modified ARM-PCR protocol with three rounds of nested PCR amplified TCRbeta. TCRdb reprocessed the multiplex PCR reads via MiXCR and lists one record per CDR3 protein. In the table there are some 120,000 distinct CDR3 sequences, about 66% of which are singletons. The template was RNA from unsorted bulk tissue. This clonotype was observed many times. Sequenced sample: lung tumor tissue. This clonotype was obtained from a man aged 25-45 years with non-small cell lung cancer.

The CDR3 region has the DNA TGTGCCAGCAGCTTAGGCCCAGGCATGAACACTGAAGCTTTCTTT. It specifies CASSLGPGMNTEAFF. The chain uses TRBV11-2 and TRBJ1-1; D gene uncertain. From germline, CDR1 is SGHAT and CDR2 FQNNGV. The CDR3 totals 15 residues. The V gene lost 1 base and the J gene lost 0 bases, with 9 bases spanning the gap.